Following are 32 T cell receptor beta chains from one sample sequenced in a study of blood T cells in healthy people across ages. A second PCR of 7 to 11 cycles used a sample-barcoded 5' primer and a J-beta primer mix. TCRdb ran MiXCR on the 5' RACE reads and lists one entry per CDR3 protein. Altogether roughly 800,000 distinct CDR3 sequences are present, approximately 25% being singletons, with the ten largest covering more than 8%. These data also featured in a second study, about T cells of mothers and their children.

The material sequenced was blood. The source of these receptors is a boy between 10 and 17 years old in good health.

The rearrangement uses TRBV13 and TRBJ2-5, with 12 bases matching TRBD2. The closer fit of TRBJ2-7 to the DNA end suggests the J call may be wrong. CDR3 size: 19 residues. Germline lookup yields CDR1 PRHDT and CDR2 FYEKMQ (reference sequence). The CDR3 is CASSSGGTSGPGLTYEQYF. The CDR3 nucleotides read TGTGCCAGCAGCTCCGGCGGGACTAGCGGGCCGGGATTAACCTACGAGCAGTACTTC.

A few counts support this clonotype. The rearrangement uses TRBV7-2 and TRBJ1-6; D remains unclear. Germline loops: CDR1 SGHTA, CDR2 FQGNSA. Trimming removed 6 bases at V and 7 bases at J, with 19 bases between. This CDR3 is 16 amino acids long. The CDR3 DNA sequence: TGTGCCAGCAGAATCGAGGGAGGGCAGTCAAATTCACCCCTCCACTTT. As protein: CASRIEGGQSNSPLHF. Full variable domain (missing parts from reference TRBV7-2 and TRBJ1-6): GAGVSQSPSNKVTEKGKDVELRCDPISGHTALYWYRQSLGQGLEFLIYFQGNSAPDKSGLPSDRFSAERTGGSVSTLTIQRTQQEDSAVYLCASRIEGGQSNSPLHFGNGTRLTVT.

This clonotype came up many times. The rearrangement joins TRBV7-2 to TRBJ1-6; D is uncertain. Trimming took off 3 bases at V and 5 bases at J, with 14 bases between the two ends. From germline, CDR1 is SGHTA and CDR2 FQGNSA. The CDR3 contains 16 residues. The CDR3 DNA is TGTGCCAGCAGCTTGAGGGCGGCCAGCAATAATTCACCCCTCCACTTT. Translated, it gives CASSLRAASNNSPLHF.

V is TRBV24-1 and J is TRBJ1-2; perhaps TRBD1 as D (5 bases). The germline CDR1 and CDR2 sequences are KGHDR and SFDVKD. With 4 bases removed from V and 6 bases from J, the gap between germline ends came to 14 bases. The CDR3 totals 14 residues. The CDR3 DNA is TGTGCCACCAGTGACCCCGGGGGGGTCAATGGCTACACCTTC. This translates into CATSDPGGVNGYTF.

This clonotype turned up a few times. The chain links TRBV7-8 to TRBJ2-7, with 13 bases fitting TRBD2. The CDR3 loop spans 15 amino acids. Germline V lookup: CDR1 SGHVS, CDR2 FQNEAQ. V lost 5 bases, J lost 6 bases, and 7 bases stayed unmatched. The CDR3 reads CASSHGLAGVGEQYF. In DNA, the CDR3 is TGTGCCAGCAGCCACGGACTAGCGGGAGTTGGCGAGCAGTACTTC.

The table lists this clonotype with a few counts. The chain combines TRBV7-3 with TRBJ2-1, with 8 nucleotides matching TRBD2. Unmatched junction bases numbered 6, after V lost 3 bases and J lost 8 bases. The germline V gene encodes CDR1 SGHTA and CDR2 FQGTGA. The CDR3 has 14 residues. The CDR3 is CASSFGGGWDEQFF. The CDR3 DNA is TGTGCCAGCAGCTTCGGGGGGGGTTGGGATGAGCAGTTCTTC.

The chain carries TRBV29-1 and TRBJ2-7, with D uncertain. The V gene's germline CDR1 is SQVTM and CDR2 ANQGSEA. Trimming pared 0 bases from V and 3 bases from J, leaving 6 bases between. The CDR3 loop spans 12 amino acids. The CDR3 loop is CSVEERSYEQYF. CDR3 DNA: TGCAGCGTTGAAGAACGAAGCTACGAGCAGTACTTC.

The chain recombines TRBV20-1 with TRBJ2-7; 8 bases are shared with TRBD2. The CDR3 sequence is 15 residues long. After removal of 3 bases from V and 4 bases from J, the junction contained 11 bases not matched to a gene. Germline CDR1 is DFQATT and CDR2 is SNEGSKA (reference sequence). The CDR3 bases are TGCAGTGCTAGGAATCCCATTAGCGGGAATTACGAGCAGTACTTC. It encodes CSARNPISGNYEQYF.

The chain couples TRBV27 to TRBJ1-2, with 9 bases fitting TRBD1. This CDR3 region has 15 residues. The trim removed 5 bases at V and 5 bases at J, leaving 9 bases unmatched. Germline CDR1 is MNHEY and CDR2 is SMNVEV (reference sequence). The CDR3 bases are TGTGCCAGCAGTCCGTCGACAGGGGGGGAGTATGGCTACACCTTC. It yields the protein CASSPSTGGEYGYTF.

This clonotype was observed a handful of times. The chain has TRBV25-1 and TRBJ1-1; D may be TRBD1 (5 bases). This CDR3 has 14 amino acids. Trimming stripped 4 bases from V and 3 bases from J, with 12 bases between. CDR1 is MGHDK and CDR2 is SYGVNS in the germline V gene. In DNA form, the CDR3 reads TGTGCCAGCAGTGGGCTCGGGGGTTACACTGAAGCTTTCTTT. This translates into CASSGLGGYTEAFF. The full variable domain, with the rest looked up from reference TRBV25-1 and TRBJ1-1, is EADIYQTPRYLVIGTGKKITLECSQTMGHDKMYWYQQDPGMELHLIHYSYGVNSTEKGDLSSESTVSRIRTEHFPLTLESARPSHTSQYLCASSGLGGYTEAFFGQGTRLTVV.

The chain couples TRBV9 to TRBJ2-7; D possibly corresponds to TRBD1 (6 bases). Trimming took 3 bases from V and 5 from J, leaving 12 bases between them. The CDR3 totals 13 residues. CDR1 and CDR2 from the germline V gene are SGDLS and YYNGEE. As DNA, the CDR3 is TGTGCCAGCAGCGAGCAGGGGTGGAACGAGCAGTACTTC. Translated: CASSEQGWNEQYF. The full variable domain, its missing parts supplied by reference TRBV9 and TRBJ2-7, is DSGVTQTPKHLITATGQRVTLRCSPRSGDLSVYWYQQSLDQGLQFLIQYYNGEERAKGNILERFSAQQFPDLHSELNLSSLELGDSALYFCASSEQGWNEQYFGPGTRLTVT.

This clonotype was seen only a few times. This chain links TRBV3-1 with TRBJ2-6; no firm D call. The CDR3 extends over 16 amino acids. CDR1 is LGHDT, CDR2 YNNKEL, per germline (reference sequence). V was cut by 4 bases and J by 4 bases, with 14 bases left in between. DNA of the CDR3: TGTGCCAGCAGCCCCCGCGGAGCTATCGGGGCCAACGTCCTGACTTTC. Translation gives CASSPRGAIGANVLTF.

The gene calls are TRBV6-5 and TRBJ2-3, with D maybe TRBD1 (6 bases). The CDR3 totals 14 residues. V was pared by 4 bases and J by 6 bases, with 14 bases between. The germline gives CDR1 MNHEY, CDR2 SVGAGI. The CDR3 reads CASSSTGFWDTQYF. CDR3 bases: TGTGCCAGCAGTTCAACAGGGTTTTGGGATACGCAGTATTTT.

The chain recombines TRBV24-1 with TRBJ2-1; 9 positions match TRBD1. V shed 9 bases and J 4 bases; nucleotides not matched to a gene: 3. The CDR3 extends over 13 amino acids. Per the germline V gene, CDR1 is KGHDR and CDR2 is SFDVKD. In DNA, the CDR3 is TGTGCCACCGGGGGACAGGGATACAATGAGCAGTTCTTC. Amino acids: CATGGQGYNEQFF.

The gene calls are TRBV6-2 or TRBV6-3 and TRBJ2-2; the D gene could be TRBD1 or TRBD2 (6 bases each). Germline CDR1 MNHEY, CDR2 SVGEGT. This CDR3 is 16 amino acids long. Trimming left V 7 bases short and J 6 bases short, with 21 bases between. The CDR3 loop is CASTPDTGGGPGELFF. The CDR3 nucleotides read TGTGCCAGCACTCCTGACACGGGTGGGGGGCCCGGGGAGCTGTTTTTT.

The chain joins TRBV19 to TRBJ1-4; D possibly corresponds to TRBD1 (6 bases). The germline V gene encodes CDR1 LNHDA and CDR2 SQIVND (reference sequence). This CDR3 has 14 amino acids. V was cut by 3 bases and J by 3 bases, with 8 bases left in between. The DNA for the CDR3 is TGTGCCAGTAGTATCGACAGGTCTAATGAAAAACTGTTTTTT. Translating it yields CASSIDRSNEKLFF.

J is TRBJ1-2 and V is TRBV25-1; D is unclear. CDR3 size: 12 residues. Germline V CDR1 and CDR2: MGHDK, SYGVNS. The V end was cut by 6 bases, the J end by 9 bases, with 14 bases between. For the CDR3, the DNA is TGTGCCAGCAGGGACTTCCAGCGACGCTACACCTTC. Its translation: CASRDFQRRYTF.

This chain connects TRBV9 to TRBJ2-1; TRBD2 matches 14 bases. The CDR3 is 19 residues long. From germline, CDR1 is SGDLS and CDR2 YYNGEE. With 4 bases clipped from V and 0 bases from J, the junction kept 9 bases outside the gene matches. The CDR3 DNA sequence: TGTGCCAGCAGCTACCAGGGACTAGCGGGGGAGAGCTCCTACAATGAGCAGTTCTTC. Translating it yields CASSYQGLAGESSYNEQFF.

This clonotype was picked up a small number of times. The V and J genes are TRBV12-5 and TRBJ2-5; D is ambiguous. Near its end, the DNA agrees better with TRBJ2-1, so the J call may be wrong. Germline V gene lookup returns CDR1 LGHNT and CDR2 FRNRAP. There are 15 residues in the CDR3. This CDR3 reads CASGLSGPQGNEQFF. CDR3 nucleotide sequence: TGTGCTAGTGGTTTGAGTGGTCCTCAAGGTAATGAGCAGTTCTTC.

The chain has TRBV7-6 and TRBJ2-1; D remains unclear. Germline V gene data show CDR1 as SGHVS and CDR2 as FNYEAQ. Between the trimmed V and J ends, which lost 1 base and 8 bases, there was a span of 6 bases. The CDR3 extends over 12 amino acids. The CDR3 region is CASSLGGHEQFF. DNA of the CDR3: TGTGCCAGCAGCTTAGGCGGCCATGAGCAGTTCTTC. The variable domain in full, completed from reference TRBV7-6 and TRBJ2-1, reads GAGVSQSPRYKVTKRGQDVALRCDPISGHVSLYWYRQALGQGPEFLTYFNYEAQQDKSGLPNDRFSAERPEGSISTLTIQRTEQRDSAMYRCASSLGGHEQFFGPGTRLTVL.

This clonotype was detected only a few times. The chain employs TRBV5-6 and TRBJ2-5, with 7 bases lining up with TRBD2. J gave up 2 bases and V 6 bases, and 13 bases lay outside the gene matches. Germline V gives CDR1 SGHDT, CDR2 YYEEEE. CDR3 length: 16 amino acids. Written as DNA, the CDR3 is TGTGCCAGCATCCTTTTTACGGGGGGTTCACAAGAGACCCAGTACTTC. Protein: CASILFTGGSQETQYF.

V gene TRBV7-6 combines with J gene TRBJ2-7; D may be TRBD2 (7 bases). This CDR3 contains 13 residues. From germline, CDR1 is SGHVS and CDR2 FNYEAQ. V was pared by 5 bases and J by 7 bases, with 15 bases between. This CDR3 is CASSHGGLREQYF. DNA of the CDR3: TGTGCCAGCAGCCACGGGGGGCTGAGGGAGCAGTACTTC.

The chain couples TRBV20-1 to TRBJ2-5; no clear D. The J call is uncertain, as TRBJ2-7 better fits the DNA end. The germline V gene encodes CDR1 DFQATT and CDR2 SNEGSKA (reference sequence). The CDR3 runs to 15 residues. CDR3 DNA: TGCAGTGCTAGAGCCGCAAGCGTGGCGCCCTACGAGCAGTACTTC. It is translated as CSARAASVAPYEQYF.

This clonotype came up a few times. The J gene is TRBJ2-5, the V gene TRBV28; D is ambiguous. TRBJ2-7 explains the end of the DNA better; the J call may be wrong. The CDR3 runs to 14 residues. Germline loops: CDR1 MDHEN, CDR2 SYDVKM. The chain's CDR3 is CASSLKRSIYEQYF. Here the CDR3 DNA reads TGTGCCAGCAGTTTGAAGCGATCGATCTACGAGCAGTACTTC.

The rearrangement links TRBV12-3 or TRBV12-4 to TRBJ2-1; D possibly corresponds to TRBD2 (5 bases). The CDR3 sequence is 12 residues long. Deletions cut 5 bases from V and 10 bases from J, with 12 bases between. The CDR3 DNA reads TGTGCCAGCAGTGAAATCACGGGAGAGCAGTTCTTC. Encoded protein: CASSEITGEQFF.

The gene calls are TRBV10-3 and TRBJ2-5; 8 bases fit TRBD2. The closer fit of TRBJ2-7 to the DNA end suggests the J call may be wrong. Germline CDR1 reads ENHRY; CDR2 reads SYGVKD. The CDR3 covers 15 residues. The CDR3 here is CAIKAGSSGENEQYF. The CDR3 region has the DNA TGTGCCATCAAGGCGGGGAGTAGCGGGGAAAACGAGCAGTACTTC.

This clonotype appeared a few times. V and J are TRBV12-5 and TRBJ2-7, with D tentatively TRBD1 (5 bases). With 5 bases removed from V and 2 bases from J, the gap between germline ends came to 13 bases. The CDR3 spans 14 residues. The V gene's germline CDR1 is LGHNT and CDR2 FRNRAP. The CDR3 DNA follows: TGTGCTAGTGGTCACAAGGACACCCCCTACGAGCAGTACTTC. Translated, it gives CASGHKDTPYEQYF. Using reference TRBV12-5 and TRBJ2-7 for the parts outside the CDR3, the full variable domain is DARVTQTPRHKVTEMGQEVTMRCQPILGHNTVFWYRQTMMQGLELLAYFRNRAPLDDSGMPKDRFSAEMPDATLATLKIQPSEPRDSAVYFCASGHKDTPYEQYFGPGTRLTVT.

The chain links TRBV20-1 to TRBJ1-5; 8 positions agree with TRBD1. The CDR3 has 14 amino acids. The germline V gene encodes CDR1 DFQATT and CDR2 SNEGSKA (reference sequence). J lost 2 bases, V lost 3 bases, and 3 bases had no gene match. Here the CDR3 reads CSARPTGGNQPQHF. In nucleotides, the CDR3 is TGCAGTGCTAGGCCGACAGGGGGCAATCAGCCCCAGCATTTT.

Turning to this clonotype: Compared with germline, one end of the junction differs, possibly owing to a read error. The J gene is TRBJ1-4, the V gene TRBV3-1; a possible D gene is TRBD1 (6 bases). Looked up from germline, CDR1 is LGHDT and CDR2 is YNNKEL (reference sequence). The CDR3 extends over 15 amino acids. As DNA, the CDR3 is TGTGCCAGCAGCCAAGGACAGGCCTCTAATGGAAAACTGTTTTTT. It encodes CASSQGQASNGKLFF.

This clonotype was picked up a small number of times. DNA of the CDR3: TGCGCCAGCAGCCGCGGTATTGGAGGAACAGGGACGAATGAGCAGTTCTTC. Amino acids: CASSRGIGGTGTNEQFF. The chain recombines TRBV4-1 with TRBJ2-1; possible D gene TRBD1, 6 bases. Germline V gives CDR1 MGHRA, CDR2 YSYEKL. The V and J ends lost 4 bases and 7 bases respectively, with 23 bases between them. The CDR3 spans 17 residues.

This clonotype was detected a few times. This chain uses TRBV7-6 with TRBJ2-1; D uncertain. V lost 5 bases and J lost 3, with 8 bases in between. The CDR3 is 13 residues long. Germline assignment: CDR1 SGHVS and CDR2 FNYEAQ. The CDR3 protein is CASSREDYNEQFF. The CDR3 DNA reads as TGTGCCAGCAGCCGTGAAGACTACAATGAGCAGTTCTTC.

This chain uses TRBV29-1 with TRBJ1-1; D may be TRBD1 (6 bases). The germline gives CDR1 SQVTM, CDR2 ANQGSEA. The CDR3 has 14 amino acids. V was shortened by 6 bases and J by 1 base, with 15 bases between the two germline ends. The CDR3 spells CSVGWGQPNTEAFF. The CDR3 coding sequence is TGCAGCGTGGGGTGGGGACAACCGAACACTGAAGCTTTCTTT.